This is a list of T cell receptor beta chains from one sample in a study of T cells in Graves' hyperthyroidism and ophthalmopathy. TCRdb re-analysed the multiplex PCR reads in MiXCR, keeping a single row per CDR3 protein. There are hundreds of thousands of distinct CDR3 sequences in the sample; under 25% occur only once, and approximately 49% lies in the top ten. Sequences were obtained from blood. The receptor source for this set is an older woman with Graves' ophthalmopathy. Each CDR3 is given with its conserved first and last residue. A D gene is named only where the DNA matches it firmly. Expanded clones get a size class; other rows say once, few or many, or leave the size out.

v_gene,j_gene,d_gene,abundance,CDR3aa,CDR3nt
TRBV6-2/TRBV6-3,TRBJ2-3,.,once,CAVGGGADTQYF,TGTGCCGTGGGAGGGGGCGCAGATACGCAGTATTTT
TRBV10-2,TRBJ1-4,.,many,CASSEPEEKLFF,TGCGCCAGCAGTGAACCGGAGGAAAAACTGTTTTTT
TRBV19,TRBJ1-5,.,few,CASSGRGRQPQHF,TGTGCCAGTTCTGGTCGGGGCCGTCAGCCCCAGCATTTT
TRBV11-3,TRBJ2-7,TRBD2,.,CASSSGLAREQYF,TGTGCCAGCAGCTCCGGACTAGCTCGCGAGCAGTACTTC
TRBV27,TRBJ2-7,TRBD2,many,CASRRSASGASYEQYF,TGTGCCAGCAGGAGATCCGCTAGCGGGGCTTCCTACGAGCAGTACTTC
TRBV27,TRBJ1-4,TRBD1,.,CASSNRGNNEKLFF,TGTGCCAGCAGTAACAGGGGGAATAATGAAAAACTGTTTTTT
TRBV19,TRBJ2-2,.,.,CASSIRAGTNTGELFF,TGTGCCAGTAGTATACGAGCCGGGACGAACACCGGGGAGCTGTTTTTT
TRBV24-1,TRBJ2-2,.,once,CATGQLRNTGELFF,TGTGCCACCGGACAGCTACGGAACACCGGGGAGCTGTTTTTT
TRBV10-3,TRBJ1-3,.,few,CAISQHSGNTIYF,TGTGCCATCAGTCAGCACTCTGGAAACACCATATATTTT
TRBV20-1,TRBJ2-1,TRBD2,once,CSASDSGSFNEQFF,TGCAGTGCAAGTGATAGCGGGAGTTTCAATGAGCAGTTCTTC
TRBV15,TRBJ2-1,TRBD2,many,CATSGTSGNEQFF,TGTGCCACCAGCGGAACTAGCGGGAATGAGCAGTTCTTC
TRBV20-1,TRBJ2-7,TRBD2,once,CSASTVRASGSHEQYF,TGCAGTGCTAGTACTGTTCGGGCTAGCGGGAGTCACGAGCAGTACTTC
TRBV14,TRBJ2-5,.,.,CASSQGRGFGETQYF,TGTGCCAGCAGCCAAGGAAGGGGCTTCGGAGAGACCCAGTACTTC
TRBV3-1,TRBJ2-1,TRBD2,few,CASSQDSGRGNEQFF,TGTGCCAGCAGCCAAGATAGCGGGAGGGGGAATGAGCAGTTCTTC
TRBV6-1,TRBJ1-1,.,few,CATTTWGGSTEAFF,TGTGCCACCACCACATGGGGGGGAAGTACTGAAGCTTTCTTT
TRBV7-8,TRBJ2-1,TRBD2,.,CASSKVDGSGIYNEQFF,TGTGCCAGCAGCAAAGTTGATGGTAGCGGGATTTACAATGAGCAGTTCTTC
TRBV4-3,TRBJ2-7,.,few,CASSQGVRGQRYEQYF,TGCGCCAGCAGCCAAGGGGTCCGGGGACAACGATACGAGCAGTACTTC
TRBV20-1,TRBJ1-6,.,few,CSARYTGLHSPLHF,TGCAGTGCTAGATATACGGGCTTACATTCACCCCTCCACTTT
TRBV12-3/TRBV12-4,TRBJ2-1,TRBD2,.,CASSLLAVHNEQFF,TGTGCCAGCAGCCTACTAGCGGTCCACAATGAGCAGTTCTTC
TRBV28,TRBJ2-1,TRBD1,many,CASSKGRGRVNEQFF,TGTGCCAGCAGTAAGGGTAGGGGGCGAGTGAATGAGCAGTTCTTC
TRBV28,TRBJ1-1,.,few,CASSSSQGRITEAFF,TGTGCCAGCAGTTCTTCTCAGGGGAGGATAACTGAAGCTTTCTTT
TRBV20-1,TRBJ2-3,.,.,CSAPRAPTSSTDTQYF,TGCAGTGCTCCAAGGGCTCCAACTTCTAGCACAGATACGCAGTATTTT
TRBV7-3,TRBJ1-5,.,many,CASSSTRDQPQHF,TGTGCCAGCAGCTCCACCCGGGATCAGCCCCAGCATTTT
TRBV12-3/TRBV12-4,TRBJ2-7,.,many,CASSFRSYEQYF,TGTGCCAGCAGTTTCCGGAGCTACGAGCAGTACTTC
TRBV30,TRBJ1-6,.,once,CAWSVLAGSYNSPLHF,TGTGCCTGGAGTGTACTGGCAGGCTCCTATAATTCACCCCTCCACTTT
TRBV20-1,TRBJ1-2,TRBD1,.,CSAIPGTGGVSYGYTF,TGCAGTGCCATACCCGGGACAGGGGGCGTAAGCTATGGCTACACCTTC
TRBV10-3,TRBJ2-7,.,few,CAISNREPYEQYF,TGTGCCATCAGTAACCGGGAACCCTACGAGCAGTACTTC
TRBV6-5,TRBJ1-1,.,many,CASIPVGGGTEAFF,TGTGCCAGCATCCCAGTGGGGGGAGGCACTGAAGCTTTCTTT
TRBV7-2,TRBJ2-3,.,few,CASTSLTLGADTQYF,TGTGCCAGCACCTCCCTGACGCTGGGGGCAGATACGCAGTATTTT
TRBV20-1,TRBJ2-1,TRBD2,.,CSAQGGLGVNEQFF,TGCAGTGCTCAGGGAGGGTTAGGGGTCAATGAGCAGTTCTTC
TRBV20-1,TRBJ2-3,TRBD2,.,CSAWTSGRVDTQYF,TGCAGTGCTTGGACTAGCGGGAGGGTAGATACGCAGTATTTT
TRBV3-1,TRBJ1-2,.,.,CASSPTLTGPWGGYTF,TGTGCCAGCAGCCCTACCCTGACAGGCCCCTGGGGTGGCTACACCTTC
TRBV18,TRBJ2-5,.,many,CASSPTRTDRETQYF,TGTGCCAGCTCACCTACCAGGACGGATAGGGAGACCCAGTACTTC
TRBV3-1,TRBJ2-5,TRBD2,many,CASSQDRLAGVETQYF,TGTGCCAGCAGCCAAGATCGGCTAGCGGGAGTAGAGACCCAGTACTTC
TRBV20-1,TRBJ1-6,.,few,CSAREGVRNSPLHF,TGCAGTGCTAGAGAAGGGGTGCGCAATTCACCCCTCCACTTT
TRBV5-6,TRBJ1-1,.,.,CASKRLSKKPEAFF,TGTGCCAGCAAGCGACTATCGAAAAAACCTGAAGCTTTCTTT
TRBV10-3,TRBJ2-2,TRBD2,.,CAISVLLAAGELFF,TGTGCCATCAGTGTTCTACTAGCGGCCGGGGAGCTGTTTTTT